The 15 T cell receptor beta chains presented below share a single source sample, sequenced in a study of T cells after yellow fever vaccination. TCRdb reprocessed the 5' RACE reads via MiXCR and lists one record per CDR3 protein. The sample contains over 300,000 distinct CDR3 sequences, around 4% of which appear only once. This sample comprised PBMCs, obtained on the day of the yellow fever booster vaccination. All receptors derive from a man aged 18 to 29 who received the YFV17D yellow fever vaccine.

The chain carries TRBV18 and TRBJ2-3; TRBD1 is a possible D gene (5 bases). Trimming took off 6 bases at V and 3 bases at J, with 19 bases between the two ends. The germline CDR1 and CDR2 sequences are KGHSH and LQKENI. The CDR3 loop spans 16 amino acids. CDR3 in DNA: TGTGCCAGCTCCCCCCAACGGGCAGGGCGTACAGATACGCAGTATTTT. This gives the protein CASSPQRAGRTDTQYF.

V and J are TRBV5-1 and TRBJ1-2, with D maybe TRBD1 (5 bases). Trimming removed 4 bases at V and 8 bases at J, with 15 bases between. CDR1 is SGHRS and CDR2 is YFSETQ in the germline V gene. The CDR3 is 13 amino acids. In DNA form, the CDR3 reads TGCGCCAGCAGCCGAACGGGGGATAGAGGCTACACCTTC. It encodes CASSRTGDRGYTF. The entire variable domain, with the rest obtained from reference TRBV5-1 and TRBJ1-2, is as follows: KAGVTQTPRYLIKTRGQQVTLSCSPISGHRSVSWYQQTPGQGLQFLFEYFSETQRNKGNFPGRFSGRQFSNSRSEMNVSTLELGDSALYLCASSRTGDRGYTFGSGTRLTVV.

In this sample, this clonotype turned up many times. The chain couples TRBV7-2 to TRBJ2-5, with a possible D match to TRBD2 (5 bases). The V and J ends lost 3 bases and 0 bases respectively, with 8 bases between them. Germline CDR1 is SGHTA and CDR2 is FQGNSA. The CDR3 loop spans 14 amino acids. The CDR3 loop is CASSLGGYQETQYF. The CDR3 bases are TGTGCCAGCAGCTTGGGCGGGTACCAAGAGACCCAGTACTTC. Drawing the rest from reference TRBV7-2 and TRBJ2-5, the complete variable domain is GAGVSQSPSNKVTEKGKDVELRCDPISGHTALYWYRQSLGQGLEFLIYFQGNSAPDKSGLPSDRFSAERTGGSVSTLTIQRTQQEDSAVYLCASSLGGYQETQYFGPGTRLLVL.

The chain links TRBV18 to TRBJ1-5; TRBD1 might be the D (5 bases). The CDR3 is made up of 15 amino acids. The germline gives CDR1 KGHSH, CDR2 LQKENI. V was shortened by 5 bases and J by 1 base, with 12 bases between the two germline ends. CDR3: CASSTGQGSNQPQHF. CDR3 coding DNA: TGTGCCAGCTCAACGGGGCAGGGCAGCAATCAGCCCCAGCATTTT.

There are many counts of this clonotype. This chain links TRBV4-3 with TRBJ2-2, with a possible D match to TRBD2 (5 bases). The CDR3 sequence is 16 residues long. The germline V gene encodes CDR1 LGHNA and CDR2 YSLEER. V dropped 4 bases and J dropped 0 bases, with 12 bases sitting between them. CDR3 in DNA: TGCGCCAGCAGCCCGGCGGGTACCTCGAACACCGGGGAGCTGTTTTTT. Its protein product is CASSPAGTSNTGELFF.

This clonotype was found many times. The rearrangement links TRBV5-1 to TRBJ1-6, with D unclear. CDR3 size: 15 residues. Germline V gives CDR1 SGHRS, CDR2 YFSETQ. V lost 6 bases and J 7 bases, leaving 17 bases between the germline ends. The CDR3 loop reads CASNLNGRENSPLHF. The CDR3 DNA is TGCGCCAGCAACCTAAACGGGAGAGAAAATTCACCCCTCCACTTT. Together with reference TRBV5-1 and TRBJ1-6, the CDR3 gives the full variable domain: KAGVTQTPRYLIKTRGQQVTLSCSPISGHRSVSWYQQTPGQGLQFLFEYFSETQRNKGNFPGRFSGRQFSNSRSEMNVSTLELGDSALYLCASNLNGRENSPLHFGNGTRLTVT.

In its sample, this clonotype was seen a few times. The V call is TRBV6-2 or TRBV6-3, the J call TRBJ2-1; D may match TRBD1 or TRBD2 (5 bases each). The CDR3 runs to 15 residues. Trimming took off 8 bases at V and 9 bases at J, with 23 bases between the two ends. Germline V gene lookup returns CDR1 MNHEY and CDR2 SVGEGT. CDR3 DNA: TGTGCCAGCCGAAACACTGGGACGCGGCATTCTGAGCAGTTCTTC. It codes for CASRNTGTRHSEQFF.

The sample holds many counts of this clonotype. The chain combines TRBV7-6 with TRBJ2-1; 7 nucleotides align to TRBD2. CDR1 is SGHVS and CDR2 is FNYEAQ in the germline V gene. The length of the CDR3 is 14 residues. V lost 5 bases to trimming and J lost 3 bases; unmatched junction nucleotides: 4. CDR3 DNA sequence: TGTGCCAGCAGCCCTAGCGGAAACTACAATGAGCAGTTCTTC. Protein sequence: CASSPSGNYNEQFF.

Ten or more counts support this clonotype. This rearrangement joins TRBV5-1 to TRBJ2-3, with 11 bases fitting TRBD2. In germline, CDR1 is SGHRS, CDR2 YFSETQ. Unmatched junction bases numbered 11, after V lost 4 bases and J lost 7 bases. The CDR3 has 16 amino acids. The CDR3 reads CASSETLTSGEHTQYF. CDR3 sequence (DNA): TGCGCCAGCAGCGAGACACTGACTAGCGGGGAGCATACGCAGTATTTT. Full variable domain (rest looked up from reference TRBV5-1 and TRBJ2-3): KAGVTQTPRYLIKTRGQQVTLSCSPISGHRSVSWYQQTPGQGLQFLFEYFSETQRNKGNFPGRFSGRQFSNSRSEMNVSTLELGDSALYLCASSETLTSGEHTQYFGPGTRLTVL.

This clonotype has ten or more counts. The chain couples TRBV5-1 to TRBJ2-7, with no clear D. The CDR3 is made up of 14 amino acids. V was shortened by 0 bases and J by 2 bases, with 9 bases between the two germline ends. Germline V CDR1 and CDR2: SGHRS, YFSETQ. The DNA for the CDR3 is TGCGCCAGCAGCTTGGACCCCTATACCTACGAGCAGTACTTC. The encoded protein is CASSLDPYTYEQYF.

This clonotype was observed many times. The chain joins TRBV7-6 to TRBJ2-5; D is perhaps TRBD1 (6 bases). V lost 1 base and J 5 bases, leaving 14 bases between the germline ends. The germline V gene has CDR1 SGHVS and CDR2 FNYEAQ. The length of the CDR3 is 15 residues. CDR3 sequence (DNA): TGTGCCAGCAGCTTAGGGGCAGGGGTGGGCGAGACCCAGTACTTC. Residues: CASSLGAGVGETQYF. The complete variable domain, with remaining parts taken from reference TRBV7-6 and TRBJ2-5, reads GAGVSQSPRYKVTKRGQDVALRCDPISGHVSLYWYRQALGQGPEFLTYFNYEAQQDKSGLPNDRFSAERPEGSISTLTIQRTEQRDSAMYRCASSLGAGVGETQYFGPGTRLLVL.

This clonotype was seen more than once but under ten times. This rearrangement joins TRBV4-3 to TRBJ1-5; no definite D call. Germline V CDR1 and CDR2: LGHNA, YSLEER. V was trimmed by 0 bases and J by 5 bases, leaving 5 bases between them. CDR3 length: 13 residues. The CDR3 region is CASSQEQHQPQHF. CDR3 in DNA: TGCGCCAGCAGCCAAGAGCAACATCAGCCCCAGCATTTT.

This clonotype was detected a few times. The chain carries TRBV7-2 and TRBJ1-2; 7 positions match TRBD1. This CDR3 has 14 residues. Looked up from germline, CDR1 is SGHTA and CDR2 is FQGNSA. V gave up 7 bases and J gave up 4 bases; unmatched junction bases: 9. The CDR3 DNA sequence: TGTGCCAGCACCCCGGCACAGGGGCTCTATGGCTACACCTTC. Its translation: CASTPAQGLYGYTF.

This clonotype was counted only a few times. V gene TRBV7-2 combines with J gene TRBJ2-7; 13 positions agree with TRBD2. The V gene's germline CDR1 is SGHTA and CDR2 FQGNSA. The V gene end was trimmed by 8 bases and the J gene end by 4 bases; junction bases not matched to a gene: 2. The CDR3 has 13 residues. The CDR3 loop is CASQGLAGYEQYF. The DNA of the CDR3 is TGTGCCAGCCAGGGACTAGCGGGGTACGAGCAGTACTTC.

Only a few counts were recorded for this clonotype. The chain joins TRBV18 to TRBJ1-1; D unresolved. The CDR3 runs 18 residues. Germline values: CDR1 KGHSH, CDR2 LQKENI. V was shortened by 1 base and J by 0 bases, with 18 bases between the two germline ends. The CDR3 nucleotides are TGTGCCAGCTCACCACGGACGCGAACCACTGACATGAACACTGAAGCTTTCTTT. It codes for CASSPRTRTTDMNTEAFF.